Following are 14 T cell receptor beta chains from one sample sequenced in a study of blood T cell repertoires in COVID-19. Profiling relied on immunoSEQ multiplex PCR, and the TCRdb table lists in-frame clones only, not all of them. The table lists about 240,000 clones, more than 75% of them singletons. Specimen: peripheral blood. The receptors derive from a woman aged 40 to 50 who had recovered from COVID-19.

The gene calls are TRBV29-1 and TRBJ2-3, with TRBD2 identical over 7 bases. V was clipped by 5 bases and J by 14 bases; unmatched bases: 16. Germline V lookup: CDR1 SQVTM, CDR2 ANQGSEA. The CDR3 extends over 13 amino acids. CDR3 residues: CSVSWEGRGVGYF. The CDR3 DNA reads as TGCAGCGTTTCGTGGGAGGGCCGGGGTGTGGGGTATTTT.

The chain combines TRBV19 with TRBJ1-3; 8 bases map to TRBD1. The CDR3 is 15 amino acids. Germline trimming cut 6 bases from V and 0 bases from J; bases unmatched to any gene: 4. Germline V gives CDR1 LNHDA, CDR2 SQIVND (reference sequence). This CDR3 is CASRQTGGSGNTIYF. For the CDR3, the DNA is TGTGCCAGTAGACAAACAGGGGGCTCTGGAAACACCATATATTTT. Full variable domain (missing parts from reference TRBV19 and TRBJ1-3): DGGITQSPKYLFRKEGQNVTLSCEQNLNHDAMYWYRQDPGQGLRLIYYSQIVNDFQKGDIAEGYSVSREKKESFPLTVTSAQKNPTAFYLCASRQTGGSGNTIYFGEGSWLTVV.

The chain employs TRBV4-3 and TRBJ1-4; no reliable D call. Trimming shortened V by 1 base and J by 0 bases, and 12 bases separated the two germline ends. Germline CDR1 and CDR2: LGHNA and YSLEER. The length of the CDR3 is 17 residues. The CDR3 region has the DNA TGCGCCAGCAGCCAAGCCCCCTCCAGCGCAACTAATGAAAAACTGTTTTTT. Translated, it gives CASSQAPSSATNEKLFF.

CDR3: CAWSGVGDRSSGNTIYF. For the CDR3, the DNA is TGTGCCTGGAGTGGGGTGGGGGACAGGAGTTCTGGAAACACCATATATTTT. The chain is built from TRBV30 and TRBJ1-3; 8 bases fit TRBD1. Germline V gene sequence: CDR1 GTSNPN, CDR2 SVGIG (reference sequence). This CDR3 contains 17 residues. V shed 1 base, J shed 1 base, and the junction held 9 bases outside the gene matches.

This rearrangement joins TRBV5-4 to TRBJ1-1; 8 bases are a match to TRBD1. After removal of 3 bases from V and 0 bases from J, the junction contained 7 bases not matched to a gene. The CDR3 consists of 16 residues. Germline-derived CDR1 and CDR2 are SGHNT and YYREEE (reference sequence). The CDR3: CASSSKDRALNTEAFF. In DNA form, the CDR3 reads TGTGCCAGCAGCTCTAAGGACAGGGCATTGAACACTGAAGCTTTCTTT. Full variable domain (missing parts from reference TRBV5-4 and TRBJ1-1): ETGVTQSPTHLIKTRGQQVTLRCSSQSGHNTVSWYQQALGQGPQFIFQYYREEENGRGNFPPRFSGLQFPNYSSELNVNALELDDSALYLCASSSKDRALNTEAFFGQGTRLTVV.

The chain recombines TRBV12-3 or TRBV12-4 with TRBJ1-2, with D tentatively TRBD1 (6 bases). With 5 bases removed from V and 11 bases from J, the gap between germline ends came to 15 bases. The CDR3 sequence is 12 residues long. CDR3 residues: CASSPKQGRYTF. The DNA of the CDR3 is TGTGCCAGCAGTCCGAAACAGGGTAGGTACACCTTC.

This clone appeared once. This chain joins TRBV9 and TRBJ2-2, with TRBD1 identical over 9 bases. The V segment lost 3 bases and the J segment 5 bases; nucleotides outside the gene matches: 2. This CDR3 contains 14 residues. Germline CDR1 reads SGDLS; CDR2 reads YYNGEE. The CDR3: CASSAGQGTGELFF. The CDR3 bases are TGTGCCAGCAGCGCCGGACAGGGGACCGGGGAGCTGTTTTTT.

This sequence joins TRBV19 and TRBJ2-1; 8 positions agree with TRBD2. Germline CDR1 reads LNHDA; CDR2 reads SQIVND (reference sequence). The CDR3 spans 15 residues. V dropped 6 bases and J dropped 6; count of bases not matched to a gene: 10. CDR3 loop: CASSSSYRGGNEQFF. In nucleotides, the CDR3 is TGTGCCAGTAGCTCCTCGTATCGGGGGGGCAATGAGCAGTTCTTC.

V gene TRBV9 combines with J gene TRBJ2-2; 7 bases are a match to TRBD1. V gave up 3 bases and J gave up 4 bases; unmatched junction bases: 6. From germline, CDR1 is SGDLS and CDR2 YYNGEE. The CDR3 is made up of 15 amino acids. The CDR3 sequence: CASSATQGSTGELFF. The CDR3, as DNA: TGTGCCAGCAGCGCCACACAGGGGAGCACCGGGGAGCTGTTTTTT.

The genes are TRBV5-6 and TRBJ1-5; the match to TRBD1 covers 8 bases. Germline V gene sequence: CDR1 SGHDT, CDR2 YYEEEE. With 4 bases clipped from V and 2 bases from J, the junction kept 5 bases outside the gene matches. CDR3 length equals 15 residues. The CDR3 region is CASSPGGWGNQPQHF. The CDR3 DNA reads TGTGCCAGCAGCCCAGGGGGCTGGGGCAATCAGCCCCAGCATTTT. The whole variable domain, remainder taken from reference TRBV5-6 and TRBJ1-5, is DAGVTQSPTHLIKTRGQQVTLRCSPKSGHDTVSWYQQALGQGPQFIFQYYEEEERQRGNFPDRFSGHQFPNYSSELNVNALLLGDSALYLCASSPGGWGNQPQHFGDGTRLSIL.

As regards this clone: At one end the junction does not follow the germline gene, possibly because of a read error. The J gene is TRBJ1-5, the V gene TRBV6-1, with D maybe TRBD1 (5 bases). CDR3 size: 16 residues. CDR1 and CDR2 from the germline V gene are MNHNS and SASEGT. The CDR3 nucleotides are TGTGCCAGCAATGAACCGGGACTCCTCTTGGGTCAGCCCCAGCATTTT. Protein product: CASNEPGLLLGQPQHF.

This sequence joins TRBV6-5 and TRBJ2-1; TRBD2 might be the D (6 bases). V was cut by 2 bases and J by 6 bases, with 14 bases left in between. Germline V lookup: CDR1 MNHEY, CDR2 SVGAGI. The CDR3 runs to 15 residues. The chain's CDR3 is CASSYGMRDSNEQFF. DNA for the CDR3: TGTGCCAGCAGTTACGGGATGCGGGACTCCAATGAGCAGTTCTTC.

V and J are TRBV2 and TRBJ2-1; 12 bases fit TRBD2. This CDR3 contains 14 residues. After removal of 8 bases from V and 6 bases from J, the junction contained 5 bases not matched to a gene. Germline V gene lookup returns CDR1 SNHLY and CDR2 FYNNEI. CDR3 in DNA: TGTGCCAGCCACCTAGCGGGAGGGCCCAATGAGCAGTTCTTC. This gives the protein CASHLAGGPNEQFF.

This clone was detected only a few times. The V gene is TRBV24-1, the J gene TRBJ1-5; 7 nucleotides line up with TRBD1. Germline V gives CDR1 KGHDR, CDR2 SFDVKD. V was pared by 6 bases and J by 2 bases, with 6 bases of the junction left unmatched. There are 15 residues in the CDR3. For the CDR3, the DNA is TGTGCCACCAGTAGAGGCACAGGGGGCAATCAGCCCCAGCATTTT. Translating it yields CATSRGTGGNQPQHF.